This TCR beta chain was captured by sequencing in a study of cytomegalovirus exposure and HLA in healthy donors. General observations from the study: Later analysis identified a missense DCLRE1C variant that was linked to TCR beta V- and J-gene trimming. Using the classifier, cytomegalovirus status was reportedly diagnosed with high specificity and sensitivity. Looking again later, the authors saw that most CMV-associated TCR beta chains seemed HLA-restricted.

60 Vbeta and 13 Jbeta primers were used in PCR. The method was immunoSEQ multiplex PCR; TCRdb's version includes in-frame clones alone and lacks a portion of them. The table lists 150,000 to 200,000 clones, roughly 80% of them singletons. The CDR3 covers 14 residues. V lost 4 bases to trimming and J lost 0 bases, with 7 bases between them. The germline V gene has CDR1 SGHRS and CDR2 YFSETQ. A remark on this clone: Its specificity is unknown.

This receptor was identified in a woman in her 30s in good health and CMV-seropositive. This chain uses TRBV5-1 with TRBJ1-4; D not certain. Sequences were obtained from PBMCs. DNA for the CDR3: TGCGCCAGCAGCGATACTGCAACTAATGAAAAACTGTTTTTT. Amino acid sequence: CASSDTATNEKLFF.